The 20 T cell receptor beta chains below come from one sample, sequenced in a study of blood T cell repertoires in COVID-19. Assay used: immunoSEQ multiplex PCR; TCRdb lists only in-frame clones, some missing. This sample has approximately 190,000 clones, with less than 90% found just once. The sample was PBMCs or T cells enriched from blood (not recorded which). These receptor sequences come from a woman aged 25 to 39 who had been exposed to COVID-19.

For the CDR3, the DNA is TGTGCCAGCAGTGAATGGGGAGGGGGACAGGGCCTTTACGGCTACACCTTC. It is translated as CASSEWGGGQGLYGYTF. The chain recombines TRBV2 with TRBJ1-2; 9 bases agree with TRBD1. Germline CDR1 reads SNHLY; CDR2 reads FYNNEI. The trim removed 2 bases at V and 8 bases at J, leaving 15 bases unmatched. The CDR3 is 17 residues long.

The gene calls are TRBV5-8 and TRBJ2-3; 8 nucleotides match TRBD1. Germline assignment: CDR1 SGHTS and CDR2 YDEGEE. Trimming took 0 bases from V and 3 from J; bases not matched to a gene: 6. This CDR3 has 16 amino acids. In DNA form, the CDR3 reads TGTGCCAGCAGCTTGGGTGTCCAGGGGGCTACAGATACGCAGTATTTT. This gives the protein CASSLGVQGATDTQYF. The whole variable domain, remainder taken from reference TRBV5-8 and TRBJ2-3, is EAGVTQSPTHLIKTRGQQATLRCSPISGHTSVYWYQQALGLGLQFLLWYDEGEERNRGNFPPRFSGRQFPNYSSELNVNALELEDSALYLCASSLGVQGATDTQYFGPGTRLTVL.

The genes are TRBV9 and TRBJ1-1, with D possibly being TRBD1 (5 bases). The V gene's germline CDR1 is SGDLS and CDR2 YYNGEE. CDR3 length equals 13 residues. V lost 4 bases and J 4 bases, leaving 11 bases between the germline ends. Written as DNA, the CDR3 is TGTGCCAGCAGCCTCCGGGGGGGCACTGAAGCTTTCTTT. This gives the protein CASSLRGGTEAFF.

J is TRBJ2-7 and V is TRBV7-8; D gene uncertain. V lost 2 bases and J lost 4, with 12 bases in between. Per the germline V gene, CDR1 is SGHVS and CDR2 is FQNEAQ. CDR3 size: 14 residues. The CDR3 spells CASSLNNRPYEQYF. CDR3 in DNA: TGTGCCAGCAGCTTAAATAACAGACCATACGAGCAGTACTTC.

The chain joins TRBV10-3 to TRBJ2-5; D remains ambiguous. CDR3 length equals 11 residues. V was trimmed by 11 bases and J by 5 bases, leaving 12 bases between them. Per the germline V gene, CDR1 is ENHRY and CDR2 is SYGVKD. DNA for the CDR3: TGTGCCCAGAGTAACGGGGAGACCCAGTACTTC. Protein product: CAQSNGETQYF.

CDR3 DNA sequence: TGTGCCGCGCGGGGTGGGAGCACAGATACGCAGTATTTT. Protein: CAARGGSTDTQYF. This rearrangement joins TRBV3-1 (or the pseudogene TRBV3-2) to TRBJ2-3; possible D gene TRBD2, 6 bases. V lost 11 bases and J 0 bases, leaving 12 bases between the germline ends. The CDR3 is made up of 13 amino acids. Germline V lookup: CDR1 LGHDT, CDR2 YNNKEL (reference sequence).

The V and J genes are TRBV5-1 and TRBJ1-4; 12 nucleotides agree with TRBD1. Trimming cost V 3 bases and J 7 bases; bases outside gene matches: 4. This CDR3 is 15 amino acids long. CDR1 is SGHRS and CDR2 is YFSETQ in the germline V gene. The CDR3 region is CASSSGQGAGEKLFF. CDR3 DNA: TGCGCCAGCAGCTCGGGACAGGGGGCCGGTGAAAAACTGTTTTTT.

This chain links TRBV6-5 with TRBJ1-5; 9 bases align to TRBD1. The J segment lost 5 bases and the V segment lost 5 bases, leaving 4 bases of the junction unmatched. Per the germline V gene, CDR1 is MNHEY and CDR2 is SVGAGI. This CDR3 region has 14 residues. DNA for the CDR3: TGTGCCAGCAGTCGTGGACAGGGGCATCAGCCCCAGCATTTT. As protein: CASSRGQGHQPQHF.

The CDR3 DNA sequence: TGTGCCAGCAGTTACCTGGTCGGGAGTCGGGAGACCCAGTACTTC. This gives the protein CASSYLVGSRETQYF. This sequence joins TRBV6-5 and TRBJ2-5; the D gene is possibly TRBD2 (6 bases). The CDR3 sequence is 15 residues long. Deletions cut 2 bases from V and 5 bases from J, with 15 bases between. Germline loops: CDR1 MNHEY, CDR2 SVGAGI.

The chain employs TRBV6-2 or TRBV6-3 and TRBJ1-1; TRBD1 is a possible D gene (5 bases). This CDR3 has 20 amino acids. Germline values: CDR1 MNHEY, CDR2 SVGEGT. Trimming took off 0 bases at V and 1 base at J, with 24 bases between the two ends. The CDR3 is CASSYSLGFAGQRRNTEAFF. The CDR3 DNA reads TGTGCCAGCAGTTACTCTTTGGGTTTCGCGGGGCAGCGAAGGAACACTGAAGCTTTCTTT.

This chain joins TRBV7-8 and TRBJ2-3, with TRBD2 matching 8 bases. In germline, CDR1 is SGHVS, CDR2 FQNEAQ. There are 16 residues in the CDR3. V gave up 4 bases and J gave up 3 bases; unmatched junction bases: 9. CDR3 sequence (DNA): TGTGCCAGCAGCTCCCCGGGACTAGATTTTACAGATACGCAGTATTTT. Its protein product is CASSSPGLDFTDTQYF.

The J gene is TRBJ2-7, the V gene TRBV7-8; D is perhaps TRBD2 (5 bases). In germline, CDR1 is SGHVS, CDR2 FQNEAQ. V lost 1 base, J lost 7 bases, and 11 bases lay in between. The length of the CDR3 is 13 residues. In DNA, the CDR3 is TGTGCCAGCAGCTTAGGCGGACTGCGGGAGCAGTACTTC. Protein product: CASSLGGLREQYF.

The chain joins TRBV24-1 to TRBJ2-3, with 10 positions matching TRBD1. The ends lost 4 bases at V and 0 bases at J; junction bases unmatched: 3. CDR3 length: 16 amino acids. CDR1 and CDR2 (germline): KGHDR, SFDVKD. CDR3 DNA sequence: TGTGCCACCAGTGACGGGGACAGGGGTAGCACAGATACGCAGTATTTT. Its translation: CATSDGDRGSTDTQYF.

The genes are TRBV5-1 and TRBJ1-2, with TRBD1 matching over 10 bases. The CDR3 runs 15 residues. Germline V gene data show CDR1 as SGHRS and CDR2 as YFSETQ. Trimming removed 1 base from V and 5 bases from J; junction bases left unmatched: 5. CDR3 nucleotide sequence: TGCGCCAGCAGCTTGACGGGACAGGGGACTTATGGCTACACCTTC. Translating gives CASSLTGQGTYGYTF.

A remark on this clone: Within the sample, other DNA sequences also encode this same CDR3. CDR3 region: CASSLAGNTEAFF. In DNA, the CDR3 is TGCGCCAGCAGCTTGGCAGGCAACACTGAAGCTTTCTTT. This chain joins TRBV5-1 and TRBJ1-1; D remains unclear. This CDR3 is 13 amino acids long. Trimming removed 0 bases from V and 2 bases from J, with 5 bases in between. The germline V gene encodes CDR1 SGHRS and CDR2 YFSETQ.

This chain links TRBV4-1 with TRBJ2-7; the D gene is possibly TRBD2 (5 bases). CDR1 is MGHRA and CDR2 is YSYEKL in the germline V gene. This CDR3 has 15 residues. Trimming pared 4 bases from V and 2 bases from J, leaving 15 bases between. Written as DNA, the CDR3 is TGCGCCAGCAGCCTAATCTCGAGGGATACCTACGAGCAGTACTTC. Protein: CASSLISRDTYEQYF.

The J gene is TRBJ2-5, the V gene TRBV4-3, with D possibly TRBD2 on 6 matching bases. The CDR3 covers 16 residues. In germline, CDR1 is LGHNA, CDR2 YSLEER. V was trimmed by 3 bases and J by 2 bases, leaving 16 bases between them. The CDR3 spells CASSHLWRGEQETQYF. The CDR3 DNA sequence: TGCGCCAGCAGCCATCTTTGGCGGGGTGAACAAGAGACCCAGTACTTC.

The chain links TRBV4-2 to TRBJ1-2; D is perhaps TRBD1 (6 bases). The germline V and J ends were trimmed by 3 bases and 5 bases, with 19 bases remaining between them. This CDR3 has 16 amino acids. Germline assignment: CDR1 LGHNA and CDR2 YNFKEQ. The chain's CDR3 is CASSHTRAQGHYGYTF. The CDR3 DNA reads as TGTGCCAGCAGCCATACGCGGGCGCAGGGACATTATGGCTACACCTTC.

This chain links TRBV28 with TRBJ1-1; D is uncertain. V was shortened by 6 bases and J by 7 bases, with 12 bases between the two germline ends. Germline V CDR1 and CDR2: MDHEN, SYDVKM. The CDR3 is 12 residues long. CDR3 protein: CASRVLGVEAFF. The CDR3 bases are TGTGCCAGCAGAGTTTTAGGAGTTGAAGCTTTCTTT.

The CDR3 bases are TGTGCCAGCAGGCCATCCGCGATAGATACGCAGTATTTT. This sequence encodes CASRPSAIDTQYF. This chain links TRBV6-5 with TRBJ2-3; D is uncertain. The V gene lost 6 bases and the J gene lost 5 bases, with 12 bases spanning the gap. Germline V CDR1 and CDR2: MNHEY, SVGAGI. The CDR3 is 13 amino acids.